This T cell receptor (beta chain) was sequenced during a study of blood T cell repertoires in COVID-19. The wider study: Acute and convalescent COVID-19 specimens originated in the United States, Italy and Spain.

Method: immunoSEQ multiplex PCR; TCRdb's copy keeps in-frame clones and lacks some. The data contain about 160,000 clones, roughly four fifths of them singletons. The CDR3 has 18 amino acids. V dropped 0 bases and J dropped 2 bases, with 18 bases sitting between them. Germline CDR1 reads LNHNV; CDR2 reads YYDKDF (reference sequence). The specimen sequenced was peripheral blood. The genes are TRBV15 and TRBJ2-3; D ambiguous. This receptor was identified in a woman of 80 years or more with acute or convalescent COVID-19. This CDR3 is CATSRDTMSTTITDTQYF. The CDR3 nucleotides are TGTGCCACCAGCAGAGATACCATGTCTACCACTATCACAGATACGCAGTATTTT.